This T cell receptor beta chain was sequenced in a study of radiotherapy plus CTLA-4 blockade in lung cancer listed by TCRdb under 2018. About the investigation overall: Objective responses were observed in approximately 17% of enrolled patients, and disease control was achieved in 31%.

Overall results and qualifications from the work: The strongest predictors of response were reported to be early dynamic shifts in blood T cell clones along with a rise in serum interferon-beta following radiation. After treatment with radiotherapy and ipilimumab, TCR clones that originated in tumors expanded in peripheral blood.

The study evaluated CTLA-4 blockade (ipilimumab) given together with focal radiation therapy in patients who had chemo-refractory metastatic non-small-cell lung cancer. Turning to this clone: Its antigen is unknown. One base away there is no much larger clone; base qualities are not given.

The library was produced with the immunoSEQ multiplex PCR assay. In its TCRdb copy, this immuneACCESS table keeps in-frame sequences only and misses some clones. Where compared with another copy, unresolved V genes explain less than half of these, and the others have no known cause. The sample yields approximately 82,000 clones; roughly four fifths were counted once. Roughly 14% of the sample goes to the ten largest clones. V loses 4 bases, J loses 1 base, and the germline ends lie 11 bases apart. Per the germline V gene, SQVTM is the CDR1 and ANQGSEA is the CDR2. Measured from the cysteine to the phenylalanine, the CDR3 is 14 residues long. Here the CDR3 DNA is all that survives: 42 bases in frame from base 1.

The sequence came from a human donor with non-small cell lung cancer that progressed on radiotherapy plus ipilimumab. This specimen was peripheral blood, taken from a patient treated with radiotherapy plus ipilimumab. Recombination linked TRBV29-1 to TRBJ2-1; the D gene is perhaps TRBD1, on 5 matching bases. The sequence in DNA is TGCAGCGTTGTCAGGGTAGGTTCCTACAATGAGCAGTTCTTC. Translated, this is CSVVRVGSYNEQFF.